A single sample gave rise to the 15 T cell receptor beta chains below, sequenced in a study of cytomegalovirus exposure and HLA in healthy donors. The PCR contained 60 Vbeta and 13 Jbeta primers. The protocol was immunoSEQ multiplex PCR, while the TCRdb copy is restricted to in-frame clones and leaves out a portion. The sample has roughly 120,000 clones, 75% to 85% seen once; the top ten hold roughly 2.5%. The sequencing input was PBMCs. The source is a man younger than 45 in good health and CMV-seronegative.

The rearrangement joins TRBV2 to TRBJ1-2; D not certain. Germline CDR1 is SNHLY and CDR2 is FYNNEI. Trimming left V 6 bases short and J 6 bases short, with 20 bases between. This CDR3 comprises 15 residues. CDR3 sequence: CASSSLTQAYDGYTF. In nucleotides, the CDR3 is TGTGCCAGCAGCTCCTTAACGCAGGCATATGATGGCTACACCTTC.

The V gene is TRBV5-4, the J gene TRBJ2-1, with TRBD2 identical over 7 bases. Germline lookup yields CDR1 SGHNT and CDR2 YYREEE (reference sequence). The CDR3 contains 15 residues. The trim removed 2 bases at V and 3 bases at J, leaving 5 bases unmatched. CDR3 sequence reads: CASSFSSGIYNEQFF. The DNA for the CDR3 is TGTGCCAGCAGCTTCTCCAGCGGGATCTACAATGAGCAGTTCTTC.

The CDR3 bases are TGTGCCAGCAGTTCCGGGATGAACACTGAAGCTTTCTTT. Protein product: CASSSGMNTEAFF. The chain uses TRBV27 and TRBJ1-1; D gene uncertain. Between the trimmed V and J ends, which lost 4 bases and 0 bases, there was a span of 6 bases. This CDR3 spans 13 amino acids. Germline assignment: CDR1 MNHEY and CDR2 SMNVEV (reference sequence).

The rearrangement uses TRBV19 and TRBJ2-5, with TRBD1 as a possible D gene (6 bases). Germline-derived CDR1 and CDR2 are LNHDA and SQIVND (reference sequence). Between the trimmed V and J ends, which lost 7 bases and 5 bases, there was a span of 14 bases. CDR3 length: 13 residues. The CDR3 protein is CASMGWGHETQYF. The CDR3 DNA reads TGTGCCAGTATGGGTTGGGGGCACGAGACCCAGTACTTC.

This chain connects TRBV6-5 to TRBJ1-2; D is ambiguous. The CDR3 is 14 residues long. Per germline, CDR1 MNHEY and CDR2 SVGAGI. V was cut by 4 bases and J by 0 bases, with 9 bases left in between. The CDR3, as DNA: TGTGCCAGCAGTTTGGGCCAGACTAACTATGGCTACACCTTC. Translating it yields CASSLGQTNYGYTF.

The gene calls are TRBV7-3 and TRBJ1-5; D is ambiguous. The CDR3 length is 13 residues. The germline V gene encodes CDR1 SGHTA and CDR2 FQGTGA. Trimming stripped 5 bases from V and 5 bases from J, with 10 bases between. The CDR3 is CASSPLVDQPQHF. The CDR3 DNA follows: TGTGCCAGCAGCCCACTTGTGGATCAGCCCCAGCATTTT. Combining the CDR3 with reference TRBV7-3 and TRBJ1-5 gives the whole variable domain GAGVSQTPSNKVTEKGKYVELRCDPISGHTALYWYRQSLGQGPEFLIYFQGTGAADDSGLPNDRFFAVRPEGSVSTLKIQRTERGDSAVYLCASSPLVDQPQHFGDGTRLSIL.

The V call is TRBV7-6, the J call TRBJ1-4, with 8 bases aligning to TRBD1. The V and J ends lost 1 base and 5 bases, in that order; junction bases with no gene match: 3. This CDR3 comprises 15 residues. The germline CDR1 and CDR2 sequences are SGHVS and FNYEAQ. CDR3 region: CASSLGTGLNEKLFF. As DNA, the CDR3 is TGTGCCAGCAGCTTAGGGACAGGGTTAAATGAAAAACTGTTTTTT.

Note on this clone: At the DNA level, this CDR3 is encoded by other sequences in the same sample as well. The chain carries TRBV27 and TRBJ1-5, with 7 bases aligning to TRBD1. This CDR3 has 15 residues. V shed 6 bases and J 0 bases; nucleotides not matched to a gene: 5. Looked up from germline, CDR1 is MNHEY and CDR2 is SMNVEV (reference sequence). The CDR3: CASRTGTGSNQPQHF. The CDR3 bases are TGTGCCAGCAGGACAGGGACGGGTAGCAATCAGCCCCAGCATTTT.

The rearrangement links TRBV5-4 to TRBJ2-5; possible D gene TRBD2, 5 bases. The CDR3 is made up of 14 amino acids. The germline V gene encodes CDR1 SGHNT and CDR2 YYREEE (reference sequence). V lost 4 bases and J 0 bases, leaving 10 bases between the germline ends. The CDR3 bases are TGTGCCAGCAGCCGGCTACTAGACCAAGAGACCCAGTACTTC. This codes for CASSRLLDQETQYF.

For this clone: The germline gene is not matched at one end of the junction; a read error may be the cause. CDR3 protein: CASSNLDNSGTYNEQFF. The CDR3 DNA reads TGCGCCAGCAGCAACCTGGATAATAGCGGGACCTATAATGAGCAGTTCTTC. This chain connects TRBV5-1 to TRBJ2-1; TRBD2 matches 8 bases. The CDR3 totals 17 residues. The germline gives CDR1 SGHRS, CDR2 YFSETQ.

The V and J genes are TRBV14 and TRBJ1-2, with a tentative D call TRBD1 (5 bases). Germline CDR1 SGHDN, CDR2 FVKESK. The CDR3 totals 13 residues. Between the trimmed V and J ends, which lost 4 bases and 4 bases, there was a span of 10 bases. The CDR3 sequence: CASSRRGVYGYTF. As DNA, the CDR3 is TGTGCCAGCAGCCGGAGGGGTGTCTATGGCTACACCTTC.

CDR3 amino acids: CAISGVGGTEAFF. The CDR3, as DNA: TGTGCCATCAGTGGGGTGGGAGGCACTGAAGCTTTCTTT. The rearrangement joins TRBV10-3 to TRBJ1-1; no clear D gene. This CDR3 is 13 amino acids long. CDR1 is ENHRY, CDR2 SYGVKD, per germline. V lost 4 bases and J 4 bases, leaving 10 bases between the germline ends.

This chain connects TRBV19 to TRBJ2-1; 10 nucleotides align to TRBD2. The germline CDR1 and CDR2 sequences are LNHDA and SQIVND (reference sequence). J gave up 3 bases and V 5 bases, and 7 bases lay outside the gene matches. CDR3 size: 16 residues. The CDR3 spells CASSSIAGGFYNEQFF. CDR3 sequence (DNA): TGTGCCAGTAGTTCAATAGCGGGAGGCTTCTACAATGAGCAGTTCTTC.

This clone was detected once. V gene TRBV29-1 combines with J gene TRBJ2-1; D not resolved. In germline, CDR1 is SQVTM, CDR2 ANQGSEA. CDR3 length: 12 amino acids. Trimming removed 1 base from V and 4 bases from J, with 5 bases in between. The CDR3 loop reads CSVEGRYNEQFF. The CDR3 nucleotides read TGCAGCGTTGAAGGTCGGTACAATGAGCAGTTCTTC.

This clone was seen only once. V and J are TRBV12-5 and TRBJ2-7, with D perhaps TRBD1 (6 bases). With 1 base removed from V and 10 bases from J, the gap between germline ends came to 14 bases. CDR3 length: 13 amino acids. Germline values: CDR1 LGHNT, CDR2 FRNRAP. CDR3 sequence: CASGLAAIGTQYF. The CDR3, as DNA: TGTGCTAGTGGTTTGGCAGCGATCGGGACACAGTACTTC.